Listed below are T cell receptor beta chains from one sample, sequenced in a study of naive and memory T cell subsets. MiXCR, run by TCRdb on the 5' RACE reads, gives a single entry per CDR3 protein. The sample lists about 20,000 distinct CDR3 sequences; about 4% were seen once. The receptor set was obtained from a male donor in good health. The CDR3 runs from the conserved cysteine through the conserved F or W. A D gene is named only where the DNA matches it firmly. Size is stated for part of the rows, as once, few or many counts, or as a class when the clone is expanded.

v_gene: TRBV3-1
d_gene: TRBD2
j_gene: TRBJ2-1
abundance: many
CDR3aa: CASSQVGTSSYNEQFF
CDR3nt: TGTGCCAGCAGCCAAGTAGGGACTAGCTCCTACAATGAGCAGTTCTTC

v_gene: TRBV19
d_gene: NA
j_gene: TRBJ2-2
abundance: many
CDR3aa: CASIPGRINTGELFF
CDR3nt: TGTGCCAGTATTCCGGGACGGATTAACACCGGGGAGCTGTTTTTT

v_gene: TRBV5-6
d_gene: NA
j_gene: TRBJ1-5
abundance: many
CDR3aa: CASSTWEGPPEPQHF
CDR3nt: TGTGCCAGCAGCACCTGGGAGGGGCCTCCGGAGCCCCAGCATTTT

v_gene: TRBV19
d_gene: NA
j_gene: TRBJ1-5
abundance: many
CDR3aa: CASSPGTVRSNQPQHF
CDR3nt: TGTGCCAGTAGTCCGGGGACGGTCCGGAGCAATCAGCCCCAGCATTTT

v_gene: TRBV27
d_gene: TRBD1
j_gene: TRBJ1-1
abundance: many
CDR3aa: CASSLRAGTGWGYTEAFF
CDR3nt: TGTGCCAGCAGTTTACGGGCCGGGACAGGGTGGGGATACACTGAAGCTTTCTTT

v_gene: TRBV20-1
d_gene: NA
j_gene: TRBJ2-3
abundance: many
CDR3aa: CSAGDLGLLSTDTQYF
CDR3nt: TGCAGTGCCGGCGATTTGGGACTCCTGAGCACAGATACGCAGTATTTT

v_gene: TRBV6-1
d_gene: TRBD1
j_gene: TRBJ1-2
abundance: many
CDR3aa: CASSEQGQSSYGYTF
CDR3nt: TGTGCCAGCAGTGAACAGGGACAGAGTTCCTATGGCTACACCTTC

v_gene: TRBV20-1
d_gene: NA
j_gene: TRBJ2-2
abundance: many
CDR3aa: CSASTGAANTGELFF
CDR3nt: TGCAGTGCTAGTACAGGAGCCGCGAACACCGGGGAGCTGTTTTTT

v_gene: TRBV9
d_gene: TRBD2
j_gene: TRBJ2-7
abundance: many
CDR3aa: CASSPPAGGHYEQYF
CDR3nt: TGTGCCAGCAGCCCCCCAGCGGGAGGGCACTACGAGCAGTACTTC

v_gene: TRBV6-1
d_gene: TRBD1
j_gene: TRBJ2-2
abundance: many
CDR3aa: CACRKDRATGELFF
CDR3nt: TGTGCCTGCCGTAAGGACAGGGCCACCGGGGAGCTGTTTTTT

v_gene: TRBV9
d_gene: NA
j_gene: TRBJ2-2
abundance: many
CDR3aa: CASSVEGNGELFF
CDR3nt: TGTGCCAGCAGCGTAGAAGGGAACGGGGAGCTGTTTTTT

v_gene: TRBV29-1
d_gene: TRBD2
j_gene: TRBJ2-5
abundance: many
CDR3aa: CSVDGLVAGLETQYF
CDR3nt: TGCAGCGTGGACGGACTAGTAGCGGGACTTGAGACCCAGTACTTC

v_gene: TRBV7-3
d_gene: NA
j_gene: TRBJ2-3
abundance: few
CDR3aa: CASSLGRSSTDTQYF
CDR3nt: TGTGCCAGCAGCTTAGGCCGATCCAGCACAGATACGCAGTATTTT

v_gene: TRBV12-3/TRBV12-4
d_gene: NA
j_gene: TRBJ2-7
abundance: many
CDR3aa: CASSPNAGEYEQYF
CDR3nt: TGTGCCAGCAGTCCAAACGCGGGCGAATACGAGCAGTACTTC

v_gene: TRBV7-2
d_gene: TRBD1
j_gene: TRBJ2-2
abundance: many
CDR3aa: CAELDRDTGELFF
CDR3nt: TGTGCAGAACTCGACAGGGACACCGGGGAGCTGTTTTTT

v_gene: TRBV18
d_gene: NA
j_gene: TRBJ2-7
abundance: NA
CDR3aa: CASSEQGSYEQYF
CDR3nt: TGTGCCAGCTCGGAGCAGGGCTCCTACGAGCAGTACTTC

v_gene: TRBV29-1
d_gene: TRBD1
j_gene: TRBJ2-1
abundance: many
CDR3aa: CSVARNSGGNEQFF
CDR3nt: TGCAGCGTTGCCCGCAACTCAGGGGGCAATGAGCAGTTCTTC

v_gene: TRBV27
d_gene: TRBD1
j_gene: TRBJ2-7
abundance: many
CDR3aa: CASRKGDRPNYEQYF
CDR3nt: TGTGCCAGCAGAAAAGGGGACAGACCCAACTACGAGCAGTACTTC

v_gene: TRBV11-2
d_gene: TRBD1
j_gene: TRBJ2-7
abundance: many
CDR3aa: CASSLDHQGTGVVYEQYF
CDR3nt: TGTGCCAGCAGCTTAGATCACCAGGGGACAGGGGTTGTGTACGAGCAGTACTTC

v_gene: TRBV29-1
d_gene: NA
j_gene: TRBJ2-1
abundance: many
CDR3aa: CSVDGATNEQFF
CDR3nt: TGCAGCGTTGATGGGGCGACCAATGAGCAGTTCTTC

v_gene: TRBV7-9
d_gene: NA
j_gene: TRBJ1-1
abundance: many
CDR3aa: CASSELLVTEAFF
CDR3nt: TGTGCCAGCAGCGAATTACTTGTCACTGAAGCTTTCTTT

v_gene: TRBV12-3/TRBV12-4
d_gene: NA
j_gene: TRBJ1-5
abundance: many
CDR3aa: CASSVGDNSNQPQHF
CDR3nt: TGTGCCAGCAGTGTGGGGGATAATAGCAATCAGCCCCAGCATTTT

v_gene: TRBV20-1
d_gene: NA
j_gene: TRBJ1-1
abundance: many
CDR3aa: CSAHGKVDTEAFF
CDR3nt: TGCAGTGCCCATGGAAAGGTGGACACTGAAGCTTTCTTT

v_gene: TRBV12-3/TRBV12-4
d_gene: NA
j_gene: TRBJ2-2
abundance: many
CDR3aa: CASRHRVGELFF
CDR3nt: TGTGCCAGCAGACACCGGGTCGGGGAGCTGTTTTTT

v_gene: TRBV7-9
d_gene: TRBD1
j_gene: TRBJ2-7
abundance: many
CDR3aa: CASGGRGLEQYF
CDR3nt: TGTGCCTCCGGGGGCAGGGGGCTTGAGCAGTACTTC

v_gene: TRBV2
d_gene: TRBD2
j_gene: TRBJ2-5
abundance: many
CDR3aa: CASRSGRQETQYF
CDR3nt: TGTGCCAGCAGGAGCGGGAGACAAGAGACCCAGTACTTC

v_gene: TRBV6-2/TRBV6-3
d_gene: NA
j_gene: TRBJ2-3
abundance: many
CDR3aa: CASRVMATYTDTQYF
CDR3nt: TGTGCCAGCAGGGTAATGGCAACATACACAGATACGCAGTATTTT

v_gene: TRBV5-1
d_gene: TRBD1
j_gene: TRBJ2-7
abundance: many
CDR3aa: CASSLGPGQAYEQYF
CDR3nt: TGCGCCAGCAGCTTGGGTCCGGGACAGGCCTACGAGCAGTACTTC

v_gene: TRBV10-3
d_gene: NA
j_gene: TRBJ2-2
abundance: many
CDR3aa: CAISESRTTGELFF
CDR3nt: TGTGCCATCAGTGAGTCGAGGACTACCGGGGAGCTGTTTTTT

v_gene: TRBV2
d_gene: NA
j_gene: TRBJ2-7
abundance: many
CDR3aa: CASSLELTYEQYF
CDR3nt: TGTGCCAGCAGTCTAGAGTTAACCTACGAGCAGTACTTC

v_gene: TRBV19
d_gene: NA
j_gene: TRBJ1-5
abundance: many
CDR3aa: CASSIKGQGYQPQHF
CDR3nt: TGTGCCAGTAGTATTAAAGGCCAGGGATATCAGCCCCAGCATTTT

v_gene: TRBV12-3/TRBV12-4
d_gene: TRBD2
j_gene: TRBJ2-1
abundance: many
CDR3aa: CASTPTSGRGAEQFF
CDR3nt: TGTGCCAGCACCCCGACTAGCGGGAGGGGGGCTGAGCAGTTCTTC

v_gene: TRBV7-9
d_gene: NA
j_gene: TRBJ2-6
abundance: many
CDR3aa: CASSLDGFSGANVLTF
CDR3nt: TGTGCCAGCAGCCTCGACGGCTTCTCTGGGGCCAACGTCCTGACTTTC

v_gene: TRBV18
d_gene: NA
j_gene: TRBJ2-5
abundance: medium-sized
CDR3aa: CASSTGETQYF
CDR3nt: TGTGCCAGCTCAACGGGAGAGACCCAGTACTTC

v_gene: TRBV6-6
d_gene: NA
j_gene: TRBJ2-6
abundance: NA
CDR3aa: CAGRDSTGANVLTF
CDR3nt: TGTGCCGGCAGGGACTCGACTGGGGCCAACGTCCTGACTTTC

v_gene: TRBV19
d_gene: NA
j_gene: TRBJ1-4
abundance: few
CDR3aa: CASSISAGRLGNEKLFF
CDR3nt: TGTGCCAGTAGTATTAGTGCCGGTCGGCTGGGGAATGAAAAACTGTTTTTT

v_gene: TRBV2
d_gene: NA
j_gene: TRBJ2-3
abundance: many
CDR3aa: CASSASGTQYF
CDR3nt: TGTGCCAGCAGCGCGAGTGGTACGCAGTATTTT

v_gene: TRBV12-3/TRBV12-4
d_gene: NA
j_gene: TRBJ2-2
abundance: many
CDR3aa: CASSLTDSRNTGELFF
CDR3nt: TGTGCCAGCAGTTTGACGGATTCGAGGAACACCGGGGAGCTGTTTTTT

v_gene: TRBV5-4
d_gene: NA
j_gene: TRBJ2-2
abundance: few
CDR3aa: CASSLFRGGRTGELFF
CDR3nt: TGTGCCAGCAGCTTGTTTAGAGGGGGAAGGACCGGGGAGCTGTTTTTT